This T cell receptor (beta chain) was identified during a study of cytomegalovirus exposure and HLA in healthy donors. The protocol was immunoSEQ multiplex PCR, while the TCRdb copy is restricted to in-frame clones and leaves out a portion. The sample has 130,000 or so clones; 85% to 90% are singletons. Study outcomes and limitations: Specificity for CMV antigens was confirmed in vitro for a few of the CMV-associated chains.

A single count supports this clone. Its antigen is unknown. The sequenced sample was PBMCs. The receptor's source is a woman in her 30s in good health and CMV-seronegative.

This CDR3 is CASGFETGVYQPQHF. The CDR3 region has the DNA TGTGCTAGTGGTTTCGAGACAGGGGTTTATCAGCCCCAGCATTTT. The chain combines TRBV12-5 with TRBJ1-5, with TRBD1 identical over 8 bases. Germline values: CDR1 LGHNT, CDR2 FRNRAP. Trimming removed 3 bases from V and 5 bases from J; junction bases left unmatched: 6. The CDR3 length is 15 residues.